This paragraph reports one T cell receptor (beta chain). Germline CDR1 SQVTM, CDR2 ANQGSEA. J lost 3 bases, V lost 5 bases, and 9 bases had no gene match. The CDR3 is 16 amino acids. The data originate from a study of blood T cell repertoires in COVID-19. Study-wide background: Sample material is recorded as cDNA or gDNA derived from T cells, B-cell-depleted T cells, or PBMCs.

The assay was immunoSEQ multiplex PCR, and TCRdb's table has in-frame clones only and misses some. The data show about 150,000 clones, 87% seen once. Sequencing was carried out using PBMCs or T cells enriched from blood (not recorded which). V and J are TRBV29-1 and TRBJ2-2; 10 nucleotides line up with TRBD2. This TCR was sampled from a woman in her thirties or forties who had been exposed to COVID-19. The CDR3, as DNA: TGCAGCGTTTCGCCTAGCGGGAGACGAGACACCGGGGAGCTGTTTTTT. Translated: CSVSPSGRRDTGELFF.